The 32 T cell receptor beta chains reported below all come from one sample, sequenced in a study of cytomegalovirus exposure and HLA in healthy donors. Use of 60 Vbeta and 13 Jbeta primers characterized the PCR. Measured with immunoSEQ multiplex PCR; TCRdb has only the in-frame clones, and not every one. The sample yields roughly 130,000 clones, approximately 57% seen once. The sequencing input was PBMCs. These receptors all come from a male donor in good health and CMV-seronegative.

Only one count was recorded for this clone. The chain is built from TRBV6-5 and TRBJ2-7; 7 bases align to TRBD1. Germline V gene lookup returns CDR1 MNHEY and CDR2 SVGAGI. J lost 5 bases, V lost 3 bases, and 10 bases had no gene match. The CDR3 totals 15 residues. CDR3 nucleotide sequence: TGTGCCAGCAGTTATCAGACAGGGTTGGTTGACGAGCAGTACTTC. As protein: CASSYQTGLVDEQYF.

The V call is TRBV4-2, the J call TRBJ2-7, with D possibly being TRBD1 (5 bases). With 3 bases removed from V and 1 base from J, the gap between germline ends came to 13 bases. Germline CDR1 reads LGHNA; CDR2 reads YNFKEQ. The CDR3 sequence is 15 residues long. In DNA, the CDR3 is TGTGCCAGCAGCCAGGGGTCCGGACAATCCTACGAGCAGTACTTC. As protein: CASSQGSGQSYEQYF.

This chain connects TRBV7-3 to TRBJ2-1; 8 bases align to TRBD2. V was pared by 0 bases and J by 5 bases, with 3 bases of the junction left unmatched. CDR3 size: 15 residues. Germline V gene data show CDR1 as SGHTA and CDR2 as FQGTGA. CDR3: CASSLTSGGHNEQFF. The CDR3 DNA is TGTGCCAGCAGCTTAACAAGCGGGGGTCACAATGAGCAGTTCTTC.

This chain links TRBV5-6 with TRBJ1-2, with 8 bases identical to TRBD1. The CDR3 extends over 13 amino acids. Germline V lookup: CDR1 SGHDT, CDR2 YYEEEE. The J segment lost 9 bases and the V segment lost 3 bases, leaving 7 bases of the junction unmatched. The CDR3 DNA is TGTGCCAGCAGCTCCAAGGACAGGGCTAGCTACACCTTC. Translated: CASSSKDRASYTF. Complete variable domain (other parts from reference TRBV5-6 and TRBJ1-2): DAGVTQSPTHLIKTRGQQVTLRCSPKSGHDTVSWYQQALGQGPQFIFQYYEEEERQRGNFPDRFSGHQFPNYSSELNVNALLLGDSALYLCASSSKDRASYTFGSGTRLTVV.

The chain joins TRBV11-2 to TRBJ2-3; weak D call: TRBD1 (5 bases). V was trimmed by 3 bases and J by 4 bases, leaving 14 bases between them. CDR1 is SGHAT and CDR2 is FQNNGV in the germline V gene. The CDR3 spans 15 residues. This CDR3 reads CASSLYRSSADTQYF. CDR3 nucleotide sequence: TGTGCCAGCAGCTTGTACAGGAGTTCAGCAGATACGCAGTATTTT.

The chain combines TRBV28 with TRBJ1-4, with TRBD1 matching 9 bases. V gave up 5 bases and J gave up 8 bases; unmatched junction bases: 12. This CDR3 has 16 amino acids. Germline values: CDR1 MDHEN, CDR2 SYDVKM. CDR3 coding DNA: TGTGCCAGCAGTCCCGACGCCTACACAGGGGGCGAAAAACTGTTTTTT. Translation gives CASSPDAYTGGEKLFF. The full variable domain, its missing parts supplied by reference TRBV28 and TRBJ1-4, is DVKVTQSSRYLVKRTGEKVFLECVQDMDHENMFWYRQDPGLGLRLIYFSYDVKMKEKGDIPEGYSVSREKKERFSLILESASTNQTSMYLCASSPDAYTGGEKLFFGSGTQLSVL.

The J gene is TRBJ2-3, the V gene TRBV7-2; 12 bases line up with TRBD1. The CDR3 runs 15 residues. J lost 5 bases, V lost 5 bases, and 5 bases had no gene match. CDR1 SGHTA and CDR2 FQGNSA come from the germline V gene. CDR3 nucleotides: TGTGCCAGCAGCGAGGGACAGGGGGCGTTAGATACGCAGTATTTT. It encodes CASSEGQGALDTQYF.

The V and J genes are TRBV7-3 and TRBJ2-2; 10 nucleotides align to TRBD2. The CDR3 spans 15 residues. CDR1 is SGHTA, CDR2 FQGTGA, per germline. Losses at the gene ends were 5 bases for V and 7 bases for J; bases not matched to a gene: 7. The CDR3 coding sequence is TGTGCCAGCAGCCTCAGCGGGGGGGCCGGCGGGGAGCTGTTTTTT. Translating it yields CASSLSGGAGGELFF.

The chain combines TRBV6-1 with TRBJ2-1; tentatively, D is TRBD2 (6 bases). Trimming removed 6 bases at V and 10 bases at J, with 16 bases between. CDR3 length: 13 residues. Germline V gene sequence: CDR1 MNHNS, CDR2 SASEGT. CDR3 sequence (DNA): TGTGCCAGCAGAGGGGAGGAGGTGGAGGAGCAGTTCTTC. Amino acids: CASRGEEVEEQFF.

The sample holds a few counts of this clone. V is TRBV19 and J is TRBJ1-5; D is unclear. The CDR3 loop spans 16 amino acids. The germline gives CDR1 LNHDA, CDR2 SQIVND (reference sequence). V lost 3 bases to trimming and J lost 1 base, with 13 bases between them. DNA for the CDR3: TGTGCCAGTAGTATGGAGGGCCTCAGAAGCAATCAGCCCCAGCATTTT. This gives the protein CASSMEGLRSNQPQHF.

This rearrangement joins TRBV18 to TRBJ2-1; 12 nucleotides match TRBD1. CDR1 is KGHSH, CDR2 LQKENI, per germline. The V and J ends lost 2 bases and 7 bases, in that order; junction bases with no gene match: 9. The CDR3 runs to 17 residues. This CDR3 reads CASSPRSGTGGGNEQFF. Here the CDR3 DNA reads TGTGCCAGCTCACCAAGATCTGGGACAGGGGGCGGGAATGAGCAGTTCTTC.

To note about this clone: In the same sample, other DNA sequences code for this CDR3. V is TRBV5-6 and J is TRBJ1-1, with a tentative D call TRBD1 (6 bases). V shed 0 bases and J shed 3 bases, with 12 bases lying between them. The CDR3 contains 15 residues. In germline, CDR1 is SGHDT, CDR2 YYEEEE. The CDR3 reads CASSLVGQGYTEAFF. The CDR3 DNA reads TGTGCCAGCAGCTTGGTCGGGCAGGGGTACACTGAAGCTTTCTTT.

V is TRBV11-2 and J is TRBJ2-1; unclear D gene. Germline V gene data show CDR1 as SGHAT and CDR2 as FQNNGV. Trimming took 5 bases from V and 0 from J, leaving 14 bases between them. The CDR3 covers 16 residues. CDR3 sequence reads: CASSRLGPPSYNEQFF. The CDR3 nucleotides are TGTGCCAGCAGCCGCCTTGGGCCCCCCTCCTACAATGAGCAGTTCTTC.

This chain joins TRBV5-1 and TRBJ1-1; possible D gene TRBD1, 6 bases. The ends were cut back, 1 base at V and 7 bases at J, with 14 bases in the middle. This CDR3 has 14 amino acids. Germline V CDR1 and CDR2: SGHRS, YFSETQ. In DNA form, the CDR3 reads TGCGCCAGCAGCTTGTTTCGGGCAGGGGATGAAGCTTTCTTT. Encoded protein: CASSLFRAGDEAFF. The whole variable domain, remainder taken from reference TRBV5-1 and TRBJ1-1, is KAGVTQTPRYLIKTRGQQVTLSCSPISGHRSVSWYQQTPGQGLQFLFEYFSETQRNKGNFPGRFSGRQFSNSRSEMNVSTLELGDSALYLCASSLFRAGDEAFFGQGTRLTVV.

The rearrangement links TRBV7-2 to TRBJ1-4, with 10 bases that match TRBD1. This CDR3 has 18 residues. V shed 3 bases and J 6 bases; nucleotides not matched to a gene: 13. Germline V gives CDR1 SGHTA, CDR2 FQGNSA. The CDR3 nucleotides are TGTGCCAGCAGCTTTGCGGGCCCCGGGACAGGGGTTTATGAAAAACTGTTTTTT. Its protein is CASSFAGPGTGVYEKLFF.

The table lists this clone with a few counts. The chain joins TRBV30 to TRBJ2-7; maybe TRBD2 (6 bases). The CDR3 covers 14 residues. Germline V gives CDR1 GTSNPN, CDR2 SVGIG (reference sequence). Trimming removed 4 bases from V and 2 bases from J, with 15 bases in between. The CDR3 DNA sequence: TGTGCCTGGAATACGCGTGGGGGGACCTACGAGCAGTACTTC. Its protein product is CAWNTRGGTYEQYF. Full variable domain (outside the CDR3, taken from reference TRBV30 and TRBJ2-7): SQTIHQWPATLVQPVGSPLSLECTVEGTSNPNLYWYRQAAGRGLQLLFYSVGIGQISSEVPQNLSASRPQDRQFILSSKKLLLSDSGFYLCAWNTRGGTYEQYFGPGTRLTVT.

This sequence joins TRBV15 and TRBJ1-6; D is uncertain. The CDR3 has 14 residues. Trimming pared 0 bases from V and 8 bases from J, leaving 8 bases between. Germline CDR1 LNHNV, CDR2 YYDKDF (reference sequence). For the CDR3, the DNA is TGTGCCACCAGCAGAGATCATACGGATTCACCCCTCCACTTT. It yields the protein CATSRDHTDSPLHF.

This clone has just a few counts. This rearrangement joins TRBV4-3 to TRBJ1-4; the D is unclear. V was cut by 1 base and J by 0 bases, with 12 bases left in between. CDR1 and CDR2 from the germline V gene are LGHNA and YSLEER. CDR3 length: 17 residues. The CDR3 DNA is TGCGCCAGCAGCCAAGGAGCCCGTCGTGCAACTAATGAAAAACTGTTTTTT. This translates into CASSQGARRATNEKLFF.

The V gene is TRBV25-1, the J gene TRBJ2-3, with D possibly TRBD1 on 6 matching bases. Between the trimmed V and J ends, which lost 1 base and 3 bases, there was a span of 17 bases. Germline V CDR1 and CDR2: MGHDK, SYGVNS. The CDR3 is 17 amino acids. The CDR3 sequence is CASSESTGIGGTDTQYF. The CDR3 coding sequence is TGTGCCAGCAGTGAATCCACAGGGATCGGTGGTACAGATACGCAGTATTTT.

This clone was recorded only once. V is TRBV28 and J is TRBJ2-3, with D perhaps matching TRBD1 (5 bases). The CDR3 has 14 amino acids. The V gene's germline CDR1 is MDHEN and CDR2 SYDVKM. Trimming took off 3 bases at V and 2 bases at J, with 9 bases between the two ends. The CDR3 loop is CASSFAGSTDTQYF. CDR3 sequence (DNA): TGTGCCAGCAGTTTTGCAGGGTCCACAGATACGCAGTATTTT.

The rearrangement joins TRBV5-1 to TRBJ1-1; TRBD1 agrees at 8 bases. This CDR3 spans 15 amino acids. Germline V CDR1 and CDR2: SGHRS, YFSETQ. Unmatched junction bases numbered 6, after V lost 2 bases and J lost 3 bases. For the CDR3, the DNA is TGCGCCAGCAGCTTTCTGCAGGGGGCGGACACTGAAGCTTTCTTT. Encoded protein: CASSFLQGADTEAFF.

The genes are TRBV7-8 and TRBJ1-6, with 11 bases lining up with TRBD1. Germline V gene sequence: CDR1 SGHVS, CDR2 FQNEAQ. The V segment lost 2 bases and the J segment 0 bases; nucleotides outside the gene matches: 6. The CDR3 has 19 amino acids. CDR3 sequence reads: CASSLSGQGAGSYNSPLHF. The CDR3 DNA is TGTGCCAGCAGCTTAAGTGGACAGGGGGCTGGCTCCTATAATTCACCCCTCCACTTT.

V gene TRBV18 combines with J gene TRBJ1-5; 7 bases line up with TRBD1. Germline CDR1 KGHSH, CDR2 LQKENI. V lost 6 bases, J lost 5 bases, and 7 bases stayed unmatched. The CDR3 runs to 14 residues. CDR3: CASSPDREYQPQHF. In DNA, the CDR3 is TGTGCCAGCTCCCCCGACAGGGAATATCAGCCCCAGCATTTT.

This clone was found once. The chain has TRBV19 and TRBJ1-1, with 7 bases that match TRBD1. Germline assignment: CDR1 LNHDA and CDR2 SQIVND (reference sequence). The CDR3 runs 14 residues. The V and J ends lost 3 bases and 3 bases, in that order; junction bases with no gene match: 4. CDR3 in amino acids: CASSITGAYTEAFF. For the CDR3, the DNA is TGTGCCAGTAGTATCACAGGGGCCTACACTGAAGCTTTCTTT.

This chain links TRBV4-2 with TRBJ1-2; no clear D gene. CDR1 LGHNA and CDR2 YNFKEQ come from the germline V gene. Trimming cost V 0 bases and J 2 bases, with 10 bases left between them. The CDR3 runs 15 residues. CDR3 in DNA: TGTGCCAGCAGCCAAGATCTCGGTGAAAACTATGGCTACACCTTC. Protein product: CASSQDLGENYGYTF.

As DNA, the CDR3 is TGTGCCAGCAGTGAATGGGACAGGGTTAATCAGCCCCAGCATTTT. Residues: CASSEWDRVNQPQHF. The gene calls are TRBV2 and TRBJ1-5, with 9 nucleotides matching TRBD1. Germline CDR1 and CDR2: SNHLY and FYNNEI. Losses at the gene ends were 2 bases for V and 4 bases for J; bases not matched to a gene: 3. The CDR3 is 15 amino acids.

The J gene is TRBJ2-2, the V gene TRBV6-1; D possibly corresponds to TRBD1 (6 bases). V was shortened by 5 bases and J by 9 bases, with 16 bases between the two germline ends. In germline, CDR1 is MNHNS, CDR2 SASEGT. The CDR3 runs 14 residues. The CDR3 spells CASSLTAGARELFF. CDR3 DNA: TGTGCCAGCAGTCTAACAGCAGGGGCCAGGGAGCTGTTTTTT.

This chain connects TRBV6-5 to TRBJ2-7; 7 nucleotides match TRBD1. Trimming at V came to 5 bases and at J to 2 bases, leaving 9 bases not matched to a gene. This CDR3 has 15 amino acids. Germline V gene sequence: CDR1 MNHEY, CDR2 SVGAGI. The DNA for the CDR3 is TGTGCCAGCAGTGGGGAAGGACAGGTCGCCTACGAGCAGTACTTC. It yields the protein CASSGEGQVAYEQYF.

There are a few counts of this clone. Other DNA sequences in this sample translate to the same CDR3. This rearrangement joins TRBV13 to TRBJ2-7; 8 bases match TRBD1. Losses at the gene ends were 4 bases for V and 2 bases for J; bases not matched to a gene: 4. Germline CDR1 PRHDT, CDR2 FYEKMQ (reference sequence). This CDR3 contains 14 residues. The CDR3: CASSSRGQAYEQYF. The DNA of the CDR3 is TGTGCCAGCAGCTCAAGGGGACAGGCCTACGAGCAGTACTTC.

This clone was seen only a few times. The DNA for the CDR3 is TGTGCCAGCAGTTACGGAGGGGATACCGGGGAGCTGTTTTTT. Amino acids: CASSYGGDTGELFF. The gene calls are TRBV6-5 and TRBJ2-2, with a weak D call TRBD2 (6 bases). The V end was cut by 2 bases, the J end by 5 bases, with 9 bases between. CDR1 is MNHEY, CDR2 SVGAGI, per germline. This CDR3 has 14 amino acids.

The chain uses TRBV4-2 and TRBJ1-2, with D uncertain. The germline V and J ends were trimmed by 0 bases and 2 bases, with 4 bases remaining between them. This CDR3 region has 13 residues. Germline loops: CDR1 LGHNA, CDR2 YNFKEQ. In DNA, the CDR3 is TGTGCCAGCAGCCAAGAACAAAACTATGGCTACACCTTC. Protein sequence: CASSQEQNYGYTF.

This clone appeared a single time. The chain joins TRBV5-6 to TRBJ1-3; TRBD1 is a possible D gene (6 bases). V was shortened by 2 bases and J by 0 bases, with 12 bases between the two germline ends. This CDR3 comprises 16 residues. Germline V CDR1 and CDR2: SGHDT, YYEEEE. The CDR3 is CASSLMDRTSGNTIYF. Written as DNA, the CDR3 is TGTGCCAGCAGCTTAATGGACAGAACCTCTGGAAACACCATATATTTT.